One sample yielded the 19 T cell receptor beta chains listed below, sequenced in a study of spatial heterogeneity in lung cancer. The sample's time point: sample taken at primary tumor resection. Whole RNA from tumor, nontumor lung or frozen PBMC was sequenced unsorted. TCRdb analysed the 5' RACE reads with MiXCR anew, one entry per CDR3 protein. In the table there are about 23,000 distinct CDR3 sequences, 4% to 6% of which are singletons. Specimen: PBMCs, collected at surgery. The receptor set was obtained from a male donor with early-stage non-small cell lung cancer.

This clonotype was observed many times. The rearrangement uses TRBV7-9 and TRBJ2-7; 7 nucleotides agree with TRBD1. With V trimmed by 4 bases and J by 5 bases, 5 bases remained unmatched. CDR3 length equals 13 residues. Germline-derived CDR1 and CDR2 are SEHNR and FQNEAQ (reference sequence). CDR3 protein: CASSSGQLDEQYF. CDR3 nucleotides: TGTGCCAGCAGCTCGGGACAGCTAGACGAGCAGTACTTC.

This clonotype is categorized as medium-sized. The chain is built from TRBV6-2 or TRBV6-3 and TRBJ2-5; no clear D gene. This CDR3 region has 15 residues. V lost 2 bases and J 1 base, leaving 11 bases between the germline ends. CDR1 is MNHEY, CDR2 SVGEGT, per germline. CDR3 region: CASSYDSSGQETQYF. The CDR3, as DNA: TGTGCCAGCAGTTACGATTCGTCGGGCCAAGAGACCCAGTACTTC.

This clonotype showed up many times. DNA for the CDR3: TGTGCCAGCAGCCCAATCGGACTAGCGGAAGAGACCCAGTACTTC. Translated, it gives CASSPIGLAEETQYF. The chain employs TRBV6-1 and TRBJ2-5, with 10 nucleotides matching TRBD2. The V gene end was trimmed by 6 bases and the J gene end by 3 bases; junction bases not matched to a gene: 7. The germline gives CDR1 MNHNS, CDR2 SASEGT. The CDR3 is 15 amino acids.

This clonotype was counted at least ten times. The chain links TRBV5-1 to TRBJ2-7; TRBD1 agrees at 7 bases. The CDR3 loop spans 13 amino acids. Germline CDR1 reads SGHRS; CDR2 reads YFSETQ. J gave up 2 bases and V 3 bases, and 2 bases lay outside the gene matches. The CDR3 nucleotides read TGCGCCAGCAGCTGGGACAGTACCTACGAGCAGTACTTC. This gives the protein CASSWDSTYEQYF.

This clonotype occurred many times. The chain uses TRBV6-2 or TRBV6-3 and TRBJ2-1; no definite D call. The CDR3 sequence is 12 residues long. V lost 3 bases, J lost 6 bases, and 6 bases lay in between. Germline CDR1 reads MNHEY; CDR2 reads SVGEGT. In DNA, the CDR3 is TGTGCCAGCAGTTATCCCCGCAATGAGCAGTTCTTC. Its translation: CASSYPRNEQFF.

Ten or more counts support this clonotype. The chain has TRBV6-6 and TRBJ1-4; no clear D gene. V lost 5 bases, J lost 5 bases, and 9 bases lay in between. The CDR3 consists of 13 residues. Germline-derived CDR1 and CDR2 are MNHNY and SVGAGI (reference sequence). CDR3 in amino acids: CASSPRTNEKLFF. Here the CDR3 DNA reads TGTGCCAGCAGTCCGCGGACCAATGAAAAACTGTTTTTT.

About this clonotype itself: Its ends do not fully match the called genes, so a read error is possible. The rearrangement uses TRBV2 and TRBJ2-3; 8 bases align to TRBD2. The CDR3 extends over 15 amino acids. Per germline, CDR1 SNHLY and CDR2 FYNNEI. The chain's CDR3 is CTSSPRGGPTDTQYF. The CDR3 bases are TGTACCAGCAGCCCCCGGGGGGGCCCCACAGATACGCAGTATTTT.

This clonotype came up a few times. J is TRBJ1-3 and V is TRBV9, with D unresolved. The CDR3 sequence is 15 residues long. CDR1 and CDR2 (germline): SGDLS, YYNGEE. V lost 1 base and J lost 0, with 8 bases in between. Here the CDR3 DNA reads TGTGCCAGCAGCGTATCACAATTCTCTGGAAACACCATATATTTT. This translates into CASSVSQFSGNTIYF.

The table lists this clonotype with many counts. V usage is TRBV4-2 and J usage is TRBJ2-7; 9 bases align to TRBD2. This CDR3 contains 15 residues. Trimming at V came to 4 bases and at J to 5 bases, leaving 9 bases not matched to a gene. Germline CDR1 reads LGHNA; CDR2 reads YNFKEQ. The CDR3 here is CASSPRAGGRDEQYF. CDR3 in DNA: TGTGCCAGCAGCCCTAGAGCGGGGGGCCGGGACGAGCAGTACTTC.

This clonotype occurred many times. The J gene is TRBJ2-1, the V gene TRBV30; D possibly corresponds to TRBD1 (7 bases). CDR3 length equals 17 residues. V was clipped by 5 bases and J by 3 bases, with 23 bases between them. Germline lookup yields CDR1 GTSNPN and CDR2 SVGIG (reference sequence). CDR3 sequence: CAWGSPPPGGLYNEQFF. The CDR3 DNA is TGTGCCTGGGGAAGCCCCCCCCCAGGGGGACTCTACAATGAGCAGTTCTTC.

Notes on this clonotype: One end of the junction fails to match germline, which may point to a read error. The V call is TRBV5-1, the J call TRBJ2-1, with TRBD2 identical over 9 bases. Per the germline V gene, CDR1 is SGHRS and CDR2 is YFSETQ. CDR3 length: 16 residues. CDR3 sequence (DNA): TGCGCCAGTAGCTTGGCTGTGACTAGCGGACAAAATGAGCAGTTCTTC. Its translation is CASSLAVTSGQNEQFF. Looking up the rest from reference TRBV5-1 and TRBJ2-1 gives the full variable domain: KAGVTQTPRYLIKTRGQQVTLSCSPISGHRSVSWYQQTPGQGLQFLFEYFSETQRNKGNFPGRFSGRQFSNSRSEMNVSTLELGDSALYLCASSLAVTSGQNEQFFGPGTRLTVL.

This clonotype was observed many times. CDR3 DNA sequence: TGCGCCAGCAGCTTTGCAGCCGATACGCAGTATTTT. Translating it yields CASSFAADTQYF. The chain employs TRBV5-1 and TRBJ2-3, with D hard to call. The V gene's germline CDR1 is SGHRS and CDR2 YFSETQ. The CDR3 runs to 12 residues. V lost 2 bases to trimming and J lost 6 bases, with 7 bases between them.

This clonotype was observed many times. The chain carries TRBV27 and TRBJ1-5; the D gene is possibly TRBD1 (5 bases). There are 14 residues in the CDR3. Germline V gene lookup returns CDR1 MNHEY and CDR2 SMNVEV (reference sequence). The V end lost 5 bases, the J end lost 2 bases, and 10 bases lay between the germline ends. CDR3 coding DNA: TGTGCCAGCAGTGGATCAGGGCGCAATCAGCCCCAGCATTTT. The encoded protein is CASSGSGRNQPQHF.

This clonotype was recorded many times. This chain connects TRBV27 to TRBJ1-6; the D gene is possibly TRBD1 (6 bases). The CDR3 has 19 residues. Germline values: CDR1 MNHEY, CDR2 SMNVEV (reference sequence). V lost 8 bases and J 0 bases, leaving 23 bases between the germline ends. CDR3 bases: TGTGCCAGCCACCCGGACAGATCGGACGGAATCTCCTATAATTCACCCCTCCACTTT. As protein: CASHPDRSDGISYNSPLHF.

This sequence joins TRBV28 and TRBJ2-7; D gene unclear. Trimming removed 3 bases from V and 1 base from J, with 4 bases in between. There are 12 residues in the CDR3. Germline CDR1 reads MDHEN; CDR2 reads SYDVKM. CDR3 sequence reads: CASSFGSYEQYF. The CDR3 coding sequence is TGTGCCAGCAGTTTTGGTTCCTACGAGCAGTACTTC.

This clonotype came up many times. The chain has TRBV28 and TRBJ2-7; D call uncertain. The V and J ends lost 4 bases and 4 bases respectively, with 8 bases between them. In germline, CDR1 is MDHEN, CDR2 SYDVKM. This CDR3 is 12 amino acids long. The CDR3 is CASSSVWYEQYF. The CDR3 bases are TGTGCCAGCAGTTCGGTATGGTACGAGCAGTACTTC.

This clonotype showed up many times. V is TRBV7-3 and J is TRBJ2-3, with TRBD2 identical over 7 bases. This CDR3 contains 15 residues. V lost 2 bases to trimming and J lost 4 bases; unmatched junction nucleotides: 6. Germline V gives CDR1 SGHTA, CDR2 FQGTGA. The CDR3 is CASSLSGGRADTQYF. For the CDR3, the DNA is TGTGCCAGCAGCTTATCCGGGGGGAGGGCAGATACGCAGTATTTT.

This clonotype has a count of ten or more. The chain employs TRBV30 and TRBJ1-5; 7 bases are a match to TRBD1. The germline gives CDR1 GTSNPN, CDR2 SVGIG (reference sequence). This CDR3 contains 16 residues. The V gene end was trimmed by 2 bases and the J gene end by 0 bases; junction bases not matched to a gene: 7. The CDR3 DNA sequence: TGTGCCTGGAGTCCTACGGGACAGATTAGCAATCAGCCCCAGCATTTT. Amino acid sequence: CAWSPTGQISNQPQHF.

This clonotype was seen repeatedly, ten times or more. V gene TRBV5-4 combines with J gene TRBJ2-2, with TRBD1 as a possible D gene (5 bases). V shed 2 bases and J shed 2 bases, with 10 bases lying between them. The CDR3 sequence is 15 residues long. The germline V gene has CDR1 SGHNT and CDR2 YYREEE (reference sequence). The CDR3 sequence: CASSLNQGNTGELFF. DNA of the CDR3: TGTGCCAGCAGCTTAAATCAGGGTAACACCGGGGAGCTGTTTTTT.